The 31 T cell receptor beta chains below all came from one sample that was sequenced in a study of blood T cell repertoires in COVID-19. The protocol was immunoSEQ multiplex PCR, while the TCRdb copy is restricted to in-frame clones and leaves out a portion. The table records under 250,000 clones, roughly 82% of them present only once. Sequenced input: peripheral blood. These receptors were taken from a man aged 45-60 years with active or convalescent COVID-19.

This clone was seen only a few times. The CDR3 region has the DNA TGCGCCAGCAGCGAGACCGGACTAGCGGGGGGAAAAGAGACCCAGTACTTC. This sequence encodes CASSETGLAGGKETQYF. This chain uses TRBV5-1 with TRBJ2-5, with TRBD2 identical over 14 bases. The length of the CDR3 is 17 residues. From germline, CDR1 is SGHRS and CDR2 YFSETQ. V gave up 4 bases and J gave up 3 bases; unmatched junction bases: 8.

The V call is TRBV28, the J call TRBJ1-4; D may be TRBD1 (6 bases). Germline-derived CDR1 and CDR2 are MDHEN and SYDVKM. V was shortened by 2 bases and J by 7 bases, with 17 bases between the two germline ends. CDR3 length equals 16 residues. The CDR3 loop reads CASSLGGAGNREKLFF. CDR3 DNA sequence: TGTGCCAGCAGTTTAGGGGGGGCCGGCAATCGTGAAAAACTGTTTTTT.

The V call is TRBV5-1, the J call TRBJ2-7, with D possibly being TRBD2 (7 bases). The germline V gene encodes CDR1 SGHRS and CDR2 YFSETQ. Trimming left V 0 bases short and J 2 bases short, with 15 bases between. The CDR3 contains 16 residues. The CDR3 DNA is TGCGCCAGCAGCTTGGTGCCCGGAGGGGGGGCCTACGAGCAGTACGTC. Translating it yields CASSLVPGGGAYEQYV.

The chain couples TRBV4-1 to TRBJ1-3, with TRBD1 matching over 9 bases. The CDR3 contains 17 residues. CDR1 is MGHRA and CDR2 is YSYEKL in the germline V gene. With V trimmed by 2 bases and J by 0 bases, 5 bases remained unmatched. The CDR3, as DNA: TGCGCCAGCAGCCAAAGGGACAGGGAAAACTCTGGAAACACCATATATTTT. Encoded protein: CASSQRDRENSGNTIYF.

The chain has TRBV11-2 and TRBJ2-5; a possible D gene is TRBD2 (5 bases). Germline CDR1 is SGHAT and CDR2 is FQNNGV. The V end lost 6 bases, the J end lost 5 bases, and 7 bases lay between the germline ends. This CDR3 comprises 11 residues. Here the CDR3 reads CASRLGETQYF. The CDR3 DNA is TGTGCCAGCAGACTAGGGGAGACCCAGTACTTC.

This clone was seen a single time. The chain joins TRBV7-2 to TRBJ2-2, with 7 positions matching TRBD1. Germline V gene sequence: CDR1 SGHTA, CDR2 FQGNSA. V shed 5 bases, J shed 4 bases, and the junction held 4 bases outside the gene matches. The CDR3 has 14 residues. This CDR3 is CASSVDRATGELFF. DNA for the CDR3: TGTGCCAGCAGCGTCGACAGGGCCACCGGGGAGCTGTTTTTT.

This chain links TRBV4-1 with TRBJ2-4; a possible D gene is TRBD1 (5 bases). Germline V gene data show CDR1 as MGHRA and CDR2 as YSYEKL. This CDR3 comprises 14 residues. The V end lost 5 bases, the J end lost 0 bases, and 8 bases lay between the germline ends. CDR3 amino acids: CASSKGLAKNIQYF. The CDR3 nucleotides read TGCGCCAGCAGCAAGGGGTTAGCCAAAAACATTCAGTACTTC.

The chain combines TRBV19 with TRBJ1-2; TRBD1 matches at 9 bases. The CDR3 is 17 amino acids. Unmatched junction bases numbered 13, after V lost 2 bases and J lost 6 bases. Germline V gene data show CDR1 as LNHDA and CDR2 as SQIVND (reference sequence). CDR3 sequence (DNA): TGTGCCAGTAGTATATTGGGACAGGGACCGAAGGGAGATGGCTACACCTTC. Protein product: CASSILGQGPKGDGYTF. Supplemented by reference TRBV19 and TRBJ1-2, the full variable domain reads DGGITQSPKYLFRKEGQNVTLSCEQNLNHDAMYWYRQDPGQGLRLIYYSQIVNDFQKGDIAEGYSVSREKKESFPLTVTSAQKNPTAFYLCASSILGQGPKGDGYTFGSGTRLTVV.

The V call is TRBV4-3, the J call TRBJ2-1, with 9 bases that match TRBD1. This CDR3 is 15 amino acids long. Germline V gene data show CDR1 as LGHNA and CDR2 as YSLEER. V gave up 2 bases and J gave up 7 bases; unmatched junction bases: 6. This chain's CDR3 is CASSQLPDRGNEQFF. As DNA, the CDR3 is TGCGCCAGCAGCCAACTACCGGACAGGGGTAATGAGCAGTTCTTC.

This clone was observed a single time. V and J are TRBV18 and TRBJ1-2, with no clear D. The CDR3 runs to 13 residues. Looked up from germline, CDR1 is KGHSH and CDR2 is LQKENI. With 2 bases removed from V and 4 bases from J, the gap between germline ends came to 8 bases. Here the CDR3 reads CASSPVTLYGYTF. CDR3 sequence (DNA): TGTGCCAGCTCACCAGTGACACTCTATGGCTACACCTTC. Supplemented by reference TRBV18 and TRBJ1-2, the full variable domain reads NAGVMQNPRHLVRRRGQEARLRCSPMKGHSHVYWYRQLPEEGLKFMVYLQKENIIDESGMPKERFSAEFPKEGPSILRIQQVVRGDSAAYFCASSPVTLYGYTFGSGTRLTVV.

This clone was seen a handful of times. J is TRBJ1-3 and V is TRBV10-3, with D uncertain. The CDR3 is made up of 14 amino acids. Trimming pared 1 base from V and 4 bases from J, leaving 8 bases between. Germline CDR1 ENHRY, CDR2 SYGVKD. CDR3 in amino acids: CAISEYEKGNTIYF. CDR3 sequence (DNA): TGTGCCATCAGTGAGTACGAGAAAGGAAACACCATATATTTT.

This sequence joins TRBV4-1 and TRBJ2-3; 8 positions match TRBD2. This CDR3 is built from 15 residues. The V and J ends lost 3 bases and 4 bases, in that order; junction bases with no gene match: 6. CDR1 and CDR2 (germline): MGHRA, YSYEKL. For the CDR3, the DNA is TGCGCCAGCAGCCAGGGTAGCGGGATCGCAGATACGCAGTATTTT. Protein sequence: CASSQGSGIADTQYF.

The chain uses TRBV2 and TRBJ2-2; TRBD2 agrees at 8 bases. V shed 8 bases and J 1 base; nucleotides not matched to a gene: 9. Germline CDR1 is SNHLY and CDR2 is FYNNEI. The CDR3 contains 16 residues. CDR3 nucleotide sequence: TGTGCCAGCGTAGCGGGGAGCCCTCTGAACACCGGGGAGCTGTTTTTT. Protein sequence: CASVAGSPLNTGELFF.

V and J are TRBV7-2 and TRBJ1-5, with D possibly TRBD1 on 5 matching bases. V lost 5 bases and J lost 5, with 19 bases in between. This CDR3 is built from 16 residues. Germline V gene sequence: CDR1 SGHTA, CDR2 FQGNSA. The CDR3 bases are TGTGCCAGCAGCGCAGCGGGACCCAGCAAGGATCAGCCCCAGCATTTT. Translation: CASSAAGPSKDQPQHF.

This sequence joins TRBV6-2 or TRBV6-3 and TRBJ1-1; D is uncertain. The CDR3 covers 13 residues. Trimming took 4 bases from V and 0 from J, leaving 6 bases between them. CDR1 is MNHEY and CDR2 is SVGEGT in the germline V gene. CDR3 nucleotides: TGTGCCAGCAGTTTTTCATTGAACACTGAAGCTTTCTTT. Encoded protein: CASSFSLNTEAFF.

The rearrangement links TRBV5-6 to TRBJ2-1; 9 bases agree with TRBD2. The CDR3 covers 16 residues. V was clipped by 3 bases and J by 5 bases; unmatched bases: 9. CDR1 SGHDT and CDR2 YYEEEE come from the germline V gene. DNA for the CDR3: TGTGCCAGCAGCTCCAGGTTAGCGGGGGCCCACAATGAGCAGTTCTTC. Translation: CASSSRLAGAHNEQFF.

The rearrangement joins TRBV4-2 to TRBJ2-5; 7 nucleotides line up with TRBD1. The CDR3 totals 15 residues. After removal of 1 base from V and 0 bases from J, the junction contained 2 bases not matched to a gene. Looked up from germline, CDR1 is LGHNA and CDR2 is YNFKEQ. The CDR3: CASSQGQGDQETQYF. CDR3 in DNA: TGTGCCAGCAGCCAAGGCCAGGGGGACCAAGAGACCCAGTACTTC.

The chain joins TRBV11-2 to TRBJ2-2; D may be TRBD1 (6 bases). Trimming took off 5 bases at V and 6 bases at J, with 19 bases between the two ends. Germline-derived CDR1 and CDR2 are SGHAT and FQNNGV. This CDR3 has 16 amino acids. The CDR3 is CASSRAGRTAAGELFF. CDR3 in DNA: TGTGCCAGCAGCCGGGCGGGTAGGACAGCCGCCGGGGAGCTGTTTTTT.

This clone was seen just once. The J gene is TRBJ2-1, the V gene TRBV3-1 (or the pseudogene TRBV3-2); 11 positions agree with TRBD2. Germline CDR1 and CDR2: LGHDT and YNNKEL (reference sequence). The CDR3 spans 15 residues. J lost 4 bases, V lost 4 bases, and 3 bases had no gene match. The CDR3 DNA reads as TGTGCCAGCAGCCGCGGACTAGCGGGTTACAATGAGCAGTTCTTC. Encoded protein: CASSRGLAGYNEQFF.

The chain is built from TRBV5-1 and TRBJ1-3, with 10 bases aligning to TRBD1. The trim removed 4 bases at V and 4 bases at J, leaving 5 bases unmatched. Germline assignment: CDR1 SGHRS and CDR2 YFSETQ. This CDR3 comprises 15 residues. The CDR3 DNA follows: TGCGCCAGCAGCAGCGGGACAGGGGACGGAAACACCATATATTTT. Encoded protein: CASSSGTGDGNTIYF. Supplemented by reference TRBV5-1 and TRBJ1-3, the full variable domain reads KAGVTQTPRYLIKTRGQQVTLSCSPISGHRSVSWYQQTPGQGLQFLFEYFSETQRNKGNFPGRFSGRQFSNSRSEMNVSTLELGDSALYLCASSSGTGDGNTIYFGEGSWLTVV.

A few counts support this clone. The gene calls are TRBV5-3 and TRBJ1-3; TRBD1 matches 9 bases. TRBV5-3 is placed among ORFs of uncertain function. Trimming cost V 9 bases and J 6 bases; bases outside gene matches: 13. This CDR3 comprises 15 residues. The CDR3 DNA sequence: TGTGCCACCATCCTTCCGGGACAGGGAATAAACACCATATATTTT. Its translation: CATILPGQGINTIYF.

The CDR3 sequence: CASRLAGETQYF. CDR3 coding DNA: TGTGCCAGCAGACTAGCGGGGGAGACCCAGTACTTC. This chain joins TRBV2 and TRBJ2-5; 10 bases line up with TRBD2. Germline CDR1 SNHLY, CDR2 FYNNEI. V lost 6 bases to trimming and J lost 5 bases; unmatched junction nucleotides: 0. This CDR3 is built from 12 residues.

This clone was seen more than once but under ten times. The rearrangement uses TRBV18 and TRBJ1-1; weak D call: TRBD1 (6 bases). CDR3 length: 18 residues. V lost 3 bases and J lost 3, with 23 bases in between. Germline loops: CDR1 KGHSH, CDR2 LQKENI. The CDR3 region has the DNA TGTGCCAGCTCACCCCAAATGAACAGGGCTTCCGGGGACACTGAAGCTTTCTTT. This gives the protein CASSPQMNRASGDTEAFF.

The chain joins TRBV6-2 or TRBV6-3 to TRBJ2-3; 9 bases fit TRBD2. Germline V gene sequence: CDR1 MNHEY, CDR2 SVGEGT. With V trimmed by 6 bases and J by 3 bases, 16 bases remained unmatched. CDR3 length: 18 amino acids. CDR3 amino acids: CASSPPRGEAGGTDTQYF. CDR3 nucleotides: TGTGCCAGCAGCCCCCCCAGGGGTGAAGCGGGGGGAACAGATACGCAGTATTTT.

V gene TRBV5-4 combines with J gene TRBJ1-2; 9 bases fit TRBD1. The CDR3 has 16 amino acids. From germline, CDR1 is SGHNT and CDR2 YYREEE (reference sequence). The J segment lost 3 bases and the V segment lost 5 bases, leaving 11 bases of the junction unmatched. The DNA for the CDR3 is TGTGCCAGCAGTTACAAATCCGGGACAGGGCACTATGGCTACACCTTC. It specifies CASSYKSGTGHYGYTF.

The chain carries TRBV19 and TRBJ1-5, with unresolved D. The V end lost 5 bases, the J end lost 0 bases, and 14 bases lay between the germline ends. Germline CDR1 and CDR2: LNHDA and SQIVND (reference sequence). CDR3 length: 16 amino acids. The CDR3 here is CASSPWGGYSNQPQHF. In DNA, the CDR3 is TGTGCCAGTAGTCCCTGGGGAGGGTATAGCAATCAGCCCCAGCATTTT.

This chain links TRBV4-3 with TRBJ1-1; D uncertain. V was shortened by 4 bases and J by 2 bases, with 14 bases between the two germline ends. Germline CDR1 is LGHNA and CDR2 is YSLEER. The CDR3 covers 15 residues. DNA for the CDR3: TGCGCCAGCAGCCCGGGGTCAGCCGGTAACACTGAAGCTTTCTTT. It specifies CASSPGSAGNTEAFF.

CDR3: CASSSGGGSGFF. The CDR3, as DNA: TGTGCCAGCAGTTCCGGGGGGGGATCGGGTTTCTTT. The chain couples TRBV28 to TRBJ1-1, with D possibly TRBD1 on 5 matching bases. The CDR3 is 12 amino acids. V was clipped by 4 bases and J by 13 bases, with 16 bases between them. Germline-derived CDR1 and CDR2 are MDHEN and SYDVKM.

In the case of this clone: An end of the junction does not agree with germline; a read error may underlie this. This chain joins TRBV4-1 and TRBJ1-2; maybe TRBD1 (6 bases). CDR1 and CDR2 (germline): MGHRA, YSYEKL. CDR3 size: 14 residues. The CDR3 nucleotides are TGCGCCAGCAGCCAAGATGGGGAGGGGGTTGGTTTCTCCTTC. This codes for CASSQDGEGVGFSF.

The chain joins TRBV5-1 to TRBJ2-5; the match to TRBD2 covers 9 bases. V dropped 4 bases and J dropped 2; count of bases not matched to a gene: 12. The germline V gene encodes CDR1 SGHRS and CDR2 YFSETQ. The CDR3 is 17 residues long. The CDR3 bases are TGCGCCAGCAGCCCCCTTATCCTGACTAGCGGACAAGAGACCCAGTACTTC. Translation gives CASSPLILTSGQETQYF.

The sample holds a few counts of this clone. The CDR3 loop reads CASSPRDRGRGNTIYF. CDR3 nucleotide sequence: TGTGCCAGCAGCCCCCGGGACAGGGGGCGAGGAAACACCATATATTTT. The rearrangement joins TRBV7-6 to TRBJ1-3; the match to TRBD1 covers 12 bases. Germline CDR1 is SGHVS and CDR2 is FNYEAQ. Trimming at V came to 5 bases and at J to 4 bases, leaving 6 bases not matched to a gene. The CDR3 is 16 amino acids. Complete variable domain (other parts from reference TRBV7-6 and TRBJ1-3): GAGVSQSPRYKVTKRGQDVALRCDPISGHVSLYWYRQALGQGPEFLTYFNYEAQQDKSGLPNDRFSAERPEGSISTLTIQRTEQRDSAMYRCASSPRDRGRGNTIYFGEGSWLTVV.